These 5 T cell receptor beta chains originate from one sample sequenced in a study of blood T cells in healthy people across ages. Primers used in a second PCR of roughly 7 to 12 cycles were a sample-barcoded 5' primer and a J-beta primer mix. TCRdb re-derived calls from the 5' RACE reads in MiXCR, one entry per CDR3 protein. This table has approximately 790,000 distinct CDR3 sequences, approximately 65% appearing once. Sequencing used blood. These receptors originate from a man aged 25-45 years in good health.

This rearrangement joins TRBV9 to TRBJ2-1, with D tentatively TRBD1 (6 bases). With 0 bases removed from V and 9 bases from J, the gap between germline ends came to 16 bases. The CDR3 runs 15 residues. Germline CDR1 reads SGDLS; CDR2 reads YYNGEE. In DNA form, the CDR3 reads TGTGCCAGCAGCGTAGCAAGGGTGGGGGCAGGTGAGCAGTTCTTC. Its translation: CASSVARVGAGEQFF.

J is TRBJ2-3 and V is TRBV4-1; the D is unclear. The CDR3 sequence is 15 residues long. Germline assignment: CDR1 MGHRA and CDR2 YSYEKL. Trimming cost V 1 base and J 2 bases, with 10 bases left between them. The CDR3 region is CASSQGTYYTDTQYF. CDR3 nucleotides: TGCGCCAGCAGCCAAGGAACATACTACACAGATACGCAGTATTTT.

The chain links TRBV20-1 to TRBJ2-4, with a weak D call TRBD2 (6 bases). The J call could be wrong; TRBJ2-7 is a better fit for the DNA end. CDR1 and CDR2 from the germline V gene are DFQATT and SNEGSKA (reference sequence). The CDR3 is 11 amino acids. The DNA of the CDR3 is TGCAGTGCCGGGGGAGGAGGCGAGCAGTACTTC. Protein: CSAGGGGEQYF.

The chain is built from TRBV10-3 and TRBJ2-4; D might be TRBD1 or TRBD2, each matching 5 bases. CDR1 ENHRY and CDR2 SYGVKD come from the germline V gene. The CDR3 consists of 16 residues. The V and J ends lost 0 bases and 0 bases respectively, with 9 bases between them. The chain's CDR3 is CAISESGGTAKNIQYF. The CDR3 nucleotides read TGTGCCATCAGTGAGTCTGGGGGTACAGCCAAAAACATTCAGTACTTC.

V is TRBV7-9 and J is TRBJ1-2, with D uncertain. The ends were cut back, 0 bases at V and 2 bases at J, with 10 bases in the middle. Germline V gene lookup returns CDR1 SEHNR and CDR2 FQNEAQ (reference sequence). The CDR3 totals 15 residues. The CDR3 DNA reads TGTGCCAGCAGCTTAGCGGAGGGAACCAACTATGGCTACACCTTC. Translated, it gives CASSLAEGTNYGYTF.